This TCR beta chain was obtained from a study of blood T cell repertoires in COVID-19. At the level of the study: COVID-19 samples from acute and convalescent phases originated in the United States, Italy and Spain. In each case, the material was cDNA or gDNA derived from T cells, B-cell-depleted T cells, or PBMCs.

Clones were sequenced by immunoSEQ multiplex PCR, and TCRdb holds only the in-frame ones, with some missing. In the table there are 300,000 to 350,000 clones, approximately 91% of which are singletons. Which cohort a participant joined came from the clinical history participants gave. Exposed study participants had met a COVID-19 case within 2 weeks before entry. V lost 5 bases to trimming and J lost 4 bases; unmatched junction nucleotides: 13. CDR1 is MNHEY and CDR2 is SMNVEV in the germline V gene (reference sequence). This CDR3 region has 19 residues. The material sequenced was PBMCs or T cells enriched from blood (not recorded which). This TCR derives from a woman in her 30s who had been exposed to COVID-19. The chain joins TRBV27 to TRBJ2-1; TRBD2 matches at 14 bases. The DNA of the CDR3 is TGTGCCAGCAGTGATACCGGGACTAGCGGGAGTACGGGGTACAATGAGCAGTTCTTC. This sequence encodes CASSDTGTSGSTGYNEQFF.